This T cell receptor beta chain was found in a study of T cell repertoires in cytomegalovirus infection. Study-level background: Public TCR beta signatures provided an indication of both CMV infection and a matching HLA type.

The sample holds a few counts of this clonotype. The antigen remains unidentified. Overall study findings and caveats: HLA-C-restricted TCR beta clonotypes specific for CMV led the ex vivo response. Individuals carrying CMV plus the relevant HLA were identified by cumulative frequency of public TCR beta families.

MiXCR, applied by TCRdb to the reads, yields one record per CDR3 protein. The table has about 100,000 distinct CDR3 sequences, 23% seen once. The receptor comes from a human donor in good health (CMV status not recorded). Some clones in this sample may be carry-over from other donors' samples. Sequencing used CD8+ T cells from PBMCs.

The CDR3 spells CASRPGTTFYNEQFF. The CDR3 DNA reads as TGTGCCAGCAGGCCCGGGACTACCTTTTACAATGAGCAGTTCTTC. The chain is built from TRBV27 and TRBJ2-1; 7 bases match TRBD2. J lost 4 bases, V lost 6 bases, and 9 bases had no gene match. CDR3 size: 15 residues. Per germline, CDR1 MNHEY and CDR2 SMNVEV (reference sequence).